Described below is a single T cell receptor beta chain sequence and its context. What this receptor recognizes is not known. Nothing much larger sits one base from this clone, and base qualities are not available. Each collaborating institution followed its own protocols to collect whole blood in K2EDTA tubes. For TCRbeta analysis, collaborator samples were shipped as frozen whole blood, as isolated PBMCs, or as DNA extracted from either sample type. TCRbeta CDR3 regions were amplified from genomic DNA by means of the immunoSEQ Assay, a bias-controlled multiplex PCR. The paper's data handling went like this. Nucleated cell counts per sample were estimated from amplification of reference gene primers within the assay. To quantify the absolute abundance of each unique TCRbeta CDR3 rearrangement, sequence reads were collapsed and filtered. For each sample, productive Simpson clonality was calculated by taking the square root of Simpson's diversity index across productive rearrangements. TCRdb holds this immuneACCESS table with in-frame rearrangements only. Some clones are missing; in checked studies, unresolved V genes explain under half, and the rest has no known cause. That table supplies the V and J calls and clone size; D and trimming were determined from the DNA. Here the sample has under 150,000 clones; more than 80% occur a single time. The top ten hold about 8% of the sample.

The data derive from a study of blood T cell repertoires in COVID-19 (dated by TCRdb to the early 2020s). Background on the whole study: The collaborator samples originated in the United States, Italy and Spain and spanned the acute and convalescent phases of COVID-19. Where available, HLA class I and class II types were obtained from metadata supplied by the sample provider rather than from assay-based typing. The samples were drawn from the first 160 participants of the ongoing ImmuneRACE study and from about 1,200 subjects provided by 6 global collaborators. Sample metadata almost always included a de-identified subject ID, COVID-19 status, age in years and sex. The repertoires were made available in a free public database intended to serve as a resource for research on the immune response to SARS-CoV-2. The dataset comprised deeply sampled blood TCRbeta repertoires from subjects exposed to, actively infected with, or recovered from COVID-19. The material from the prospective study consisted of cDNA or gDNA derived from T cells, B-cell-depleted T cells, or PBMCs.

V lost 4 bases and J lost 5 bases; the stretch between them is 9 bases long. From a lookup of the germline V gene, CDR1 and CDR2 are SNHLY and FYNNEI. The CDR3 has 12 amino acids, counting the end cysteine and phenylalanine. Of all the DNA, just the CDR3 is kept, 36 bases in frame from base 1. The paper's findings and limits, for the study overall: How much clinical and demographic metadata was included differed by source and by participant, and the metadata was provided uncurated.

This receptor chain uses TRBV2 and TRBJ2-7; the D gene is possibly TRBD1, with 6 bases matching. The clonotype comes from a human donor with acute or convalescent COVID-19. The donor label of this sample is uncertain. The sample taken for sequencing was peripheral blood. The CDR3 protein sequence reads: CASSGDIHEQYF. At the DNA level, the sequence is TGTGCCAGCAGTGGGGACATTCACGAGCAGTACTTC. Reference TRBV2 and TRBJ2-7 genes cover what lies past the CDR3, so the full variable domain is EPEVTQTPSHQVTQMGQEVILRCVPISNHLYFYWYRQILGQKVEFLVSFYNNEISEKSEIFDDQFSVERPDGSNFTLKIRSTKLEDSAMYFCASSGDIHEQYFGPGTRLTVT.